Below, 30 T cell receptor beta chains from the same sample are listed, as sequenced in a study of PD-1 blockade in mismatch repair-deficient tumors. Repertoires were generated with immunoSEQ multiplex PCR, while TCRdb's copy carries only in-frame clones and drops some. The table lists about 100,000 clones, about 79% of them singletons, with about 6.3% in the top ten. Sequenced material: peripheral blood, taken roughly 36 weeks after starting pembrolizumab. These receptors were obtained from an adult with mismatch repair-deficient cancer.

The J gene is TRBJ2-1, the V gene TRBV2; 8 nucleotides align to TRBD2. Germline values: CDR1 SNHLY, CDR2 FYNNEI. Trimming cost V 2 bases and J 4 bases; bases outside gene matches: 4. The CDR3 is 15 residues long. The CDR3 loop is CASSEWTSSYNEQFF. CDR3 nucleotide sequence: TGTGCCAGCAGTGAATGGACTAGCTCGTACAATGAGCAGTTCTTC.

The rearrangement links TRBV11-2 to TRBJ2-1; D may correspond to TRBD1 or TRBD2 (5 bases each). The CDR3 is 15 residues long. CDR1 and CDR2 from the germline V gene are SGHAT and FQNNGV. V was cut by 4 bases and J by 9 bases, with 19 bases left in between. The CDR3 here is CASSWTSGTTTEQFF. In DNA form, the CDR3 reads TGTGCCAGCAGCTGGACCTCCGGGACCACCACTGAGCAGTTCTTC.

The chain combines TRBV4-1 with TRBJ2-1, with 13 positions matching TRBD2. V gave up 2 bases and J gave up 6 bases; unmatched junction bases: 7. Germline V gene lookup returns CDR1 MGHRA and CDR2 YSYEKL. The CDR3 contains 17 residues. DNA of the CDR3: TGCGCCAGCAGCCAATCAGGACTAGCGGGAGCTTTCAATGAGCAGTTCTTC. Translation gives CASSQSGLAGAFNEQFF.

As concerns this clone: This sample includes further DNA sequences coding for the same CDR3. CDR3 protein: CASSIGGTGELFF. CDR3 bases: TGTGCCAGTAGTATAGGGGGGACCGGGGAGCTGTTTTTT. The chain combines TRBV19 with TRBJ2-2; D may match TRBD1 or TRBD2 (5 bases each). V was trimmed by 1 base and J by 5 bases, leaving 5 bases between them. Germline V gives CDR1 LNHDA, CDR2 SQIVND (reference sequence). The CDR3 loop spans 13 amino acids.

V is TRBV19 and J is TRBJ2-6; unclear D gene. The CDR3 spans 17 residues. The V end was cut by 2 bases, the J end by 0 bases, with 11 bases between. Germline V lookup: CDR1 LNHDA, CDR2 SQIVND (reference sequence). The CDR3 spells CASSIIRSTSGANVLTF. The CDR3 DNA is TGTGCCAGTAGTATAATTCGCAGCACCTCTGGGGCCAACGTCCTGACTTTC.

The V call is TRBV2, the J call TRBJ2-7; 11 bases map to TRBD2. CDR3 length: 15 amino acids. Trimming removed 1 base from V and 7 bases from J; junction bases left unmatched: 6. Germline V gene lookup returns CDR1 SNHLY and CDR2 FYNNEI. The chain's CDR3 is CASSEGGSGREEQYF. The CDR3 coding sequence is TGTGCCAGCAGTGAAGGGGGTAGCGGGAGGGAAGAGCAGTACTTC.

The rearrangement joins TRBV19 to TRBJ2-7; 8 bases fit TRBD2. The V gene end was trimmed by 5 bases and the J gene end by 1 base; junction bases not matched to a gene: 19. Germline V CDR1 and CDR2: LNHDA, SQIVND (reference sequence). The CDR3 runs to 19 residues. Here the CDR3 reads CASSSQVNSGRKDSYEQYF. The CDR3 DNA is TGTGCCAGTAGTTCCCAGGTGAACAGCGGGAGAAAGGATTCCTACGAGCAGTACTTC.

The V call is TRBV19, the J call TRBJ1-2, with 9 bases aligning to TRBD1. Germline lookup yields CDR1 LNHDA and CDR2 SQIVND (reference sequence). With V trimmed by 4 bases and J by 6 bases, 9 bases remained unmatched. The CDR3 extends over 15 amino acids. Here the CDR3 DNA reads TGTGCCAGTAGTACGGATCACAGGGGGCGCCATGGCTACACCTTC. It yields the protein CASSTDHRGRHGYTF.

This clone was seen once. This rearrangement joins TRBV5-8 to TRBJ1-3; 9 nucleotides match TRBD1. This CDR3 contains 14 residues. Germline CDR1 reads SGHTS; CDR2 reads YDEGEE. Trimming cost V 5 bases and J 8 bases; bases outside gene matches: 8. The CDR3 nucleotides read TGTGCCAGCAGACCGACAGGGGGAGAGGACACCATATATTTT. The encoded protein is CASRPTGGEDTIYF.

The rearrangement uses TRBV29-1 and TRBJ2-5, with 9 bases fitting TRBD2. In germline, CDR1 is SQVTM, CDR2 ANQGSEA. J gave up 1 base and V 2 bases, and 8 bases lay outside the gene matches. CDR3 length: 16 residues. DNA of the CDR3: TGCAGCGTTGAAACGGTAGCGGGAGACTCCCAAGAGACCCAGTACTTC. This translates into CSVETVAGDSQETQYF.

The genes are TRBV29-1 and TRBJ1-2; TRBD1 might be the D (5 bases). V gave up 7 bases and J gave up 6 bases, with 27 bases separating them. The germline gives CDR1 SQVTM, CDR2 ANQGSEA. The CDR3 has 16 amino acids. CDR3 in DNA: TGCAGCGCCAATAAGGGGAGAGGGGAGGCAAAGGATGGCTACACCTTC. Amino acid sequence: CSANKGRGEAKDGYTF.

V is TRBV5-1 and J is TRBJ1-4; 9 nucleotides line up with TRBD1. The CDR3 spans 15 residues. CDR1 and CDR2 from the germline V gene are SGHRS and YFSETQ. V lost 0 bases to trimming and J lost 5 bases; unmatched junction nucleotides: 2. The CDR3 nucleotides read TGCGCCAGCAGCTTGGTGGGACAGGGCAATGAAAAACTGTTTTTT. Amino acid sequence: CASSLVGQGNEKLFF.

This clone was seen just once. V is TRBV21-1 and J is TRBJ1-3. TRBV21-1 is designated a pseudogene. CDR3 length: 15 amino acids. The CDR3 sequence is CASSFYCSSGNTIYF. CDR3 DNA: TGTGCCAGCAGTTTCTACTGTAGCTCTGGAAACACCATATATTTT.

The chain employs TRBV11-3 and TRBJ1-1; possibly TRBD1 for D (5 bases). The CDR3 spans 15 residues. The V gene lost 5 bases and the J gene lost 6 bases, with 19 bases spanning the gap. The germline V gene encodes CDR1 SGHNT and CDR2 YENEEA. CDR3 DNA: TGTGCCAGCAGCCAGGCACCGGGGGTCGGCGCTGAAGCTTTCTTT. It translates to CASSQAPGVGAEAFF.

The CDR3 loop reads CASGTDTQYF. CDR3 coding DNA: TGTGCCAGTGGCACAGATACGCAGTATTTT. The chain joins TRBV19 to TRBJ2-3; no definite D call. The V end was cut by 8 bases, the J end by 1 base, with 1 base between. The CDR3 is 10 amino acids. The germline gives CDR1 LNHDA, CDR2 SQIVND (reference sequence).

CDR3 sequence (DNA): TGTGCCAGCAGCCAACTAATTTACGGGGCCAAAGGTGGAGATACGCAGTATTTT. It codes for CASSQLIYGAKGGDTQYF. The genes are TRBV5-6 and TRBJ2-3; D tentatively reads TRBD1 or TRBD2 (5 bases each). Trimming removed 4 bases from V and 5 bases from J, with 26 bases in between. This CDR3 spans 18 amino acids. Germline V CDR1 and CDR2: SGHDT, YYEEEE.

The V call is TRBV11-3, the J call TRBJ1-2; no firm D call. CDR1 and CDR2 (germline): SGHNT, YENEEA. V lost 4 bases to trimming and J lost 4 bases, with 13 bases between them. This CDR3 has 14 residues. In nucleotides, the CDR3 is TGTGCCAGCAGCTCCCAAAACGGGAGCTATGGCTACACCTTC. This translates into CASSSQNGSYGYTF.

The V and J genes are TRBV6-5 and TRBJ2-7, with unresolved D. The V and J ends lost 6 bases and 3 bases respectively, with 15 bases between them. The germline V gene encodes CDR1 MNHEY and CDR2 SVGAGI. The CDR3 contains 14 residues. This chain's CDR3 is CASRGSRSGYEQYF. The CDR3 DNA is TGTGCCAGCAGGGGTAGCCGGAGTGGCTACGAGCAGTACTTC.

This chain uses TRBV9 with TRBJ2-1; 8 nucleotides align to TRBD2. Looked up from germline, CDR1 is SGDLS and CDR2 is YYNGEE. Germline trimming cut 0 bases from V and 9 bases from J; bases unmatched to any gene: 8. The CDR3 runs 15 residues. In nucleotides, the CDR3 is TGTGCCAGCAGCGTAGCTCGGGAGGGGCGTGGTGAGCAGTTCTTC. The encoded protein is CASSVAREGRGEQFF.

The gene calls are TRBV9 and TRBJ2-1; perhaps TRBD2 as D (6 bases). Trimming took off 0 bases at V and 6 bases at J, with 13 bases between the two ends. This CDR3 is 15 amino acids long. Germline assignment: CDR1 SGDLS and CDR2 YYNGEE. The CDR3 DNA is TGTGCCAGCAGCGTAGTTATTAGCGGCAGCAATGAGCAGTTCTTC. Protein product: CASSVVISGSNEQFF.

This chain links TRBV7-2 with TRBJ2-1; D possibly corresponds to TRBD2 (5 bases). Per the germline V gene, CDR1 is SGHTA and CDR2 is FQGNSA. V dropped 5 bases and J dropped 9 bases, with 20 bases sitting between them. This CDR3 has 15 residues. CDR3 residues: CASSPHYGRGSEQFF. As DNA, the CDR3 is TGTGCCAGCAGCCCTCATTACGGGCGTGGGAGTGAGCAGTTCTTC. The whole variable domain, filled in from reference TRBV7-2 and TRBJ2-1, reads GAGVSQSPSNKVTEKGKDVELRCDPISGHTALYWYRQSLGQGLEFLIYFQGNSAPDKSGLPSDRFSAERTGGSVSTLTIQRTQQEDSAVYLCASSPHYGRGSEQFFGPGTRLTVL.

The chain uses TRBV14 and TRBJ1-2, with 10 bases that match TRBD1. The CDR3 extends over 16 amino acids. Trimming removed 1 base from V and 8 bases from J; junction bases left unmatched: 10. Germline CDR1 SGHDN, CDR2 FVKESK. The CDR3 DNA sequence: TGTGCCAGCAGCCAAGCCCACGCCGGGACAGGGGACGGCTACACCTTC. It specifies CASSQAHAGTGDGYTF. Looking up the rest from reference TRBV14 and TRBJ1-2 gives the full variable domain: EAGVTQFPSHSVIEKGQTVTLRCDPISGHDNLYWYRRVMGKEIKFLLHFVKESKQDESGMPNNRFLAERTGGTYSTLKVQPAELEDSGVYFCASSQAHAGTGDGYTFGSGTRLTVV.

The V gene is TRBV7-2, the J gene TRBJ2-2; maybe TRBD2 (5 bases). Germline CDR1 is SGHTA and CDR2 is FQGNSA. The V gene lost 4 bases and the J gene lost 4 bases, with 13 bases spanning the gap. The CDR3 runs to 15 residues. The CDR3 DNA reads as TGTGCCAGCAGCTCAACTAGATCGGGCACCGGGGAGCTGTTTTTT. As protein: CASSSTRSGTGELFF.

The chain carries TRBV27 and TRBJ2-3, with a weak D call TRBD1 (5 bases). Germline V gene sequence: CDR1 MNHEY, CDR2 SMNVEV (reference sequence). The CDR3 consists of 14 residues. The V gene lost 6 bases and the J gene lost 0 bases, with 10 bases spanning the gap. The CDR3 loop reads CASSPGHSTDTQYF. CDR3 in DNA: TGTGCCAGCAGCCCAGGGCACAGCACAGATACGCAGTATTTT.

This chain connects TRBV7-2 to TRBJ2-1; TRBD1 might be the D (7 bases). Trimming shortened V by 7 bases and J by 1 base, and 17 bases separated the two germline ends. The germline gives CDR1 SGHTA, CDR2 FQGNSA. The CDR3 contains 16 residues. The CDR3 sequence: CASIPGGGLSYNEQFF. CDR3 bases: TGTGCCAGCATCCCAGGAGGGGGCTTATCCTACAATGAGCAGTTCTTC.

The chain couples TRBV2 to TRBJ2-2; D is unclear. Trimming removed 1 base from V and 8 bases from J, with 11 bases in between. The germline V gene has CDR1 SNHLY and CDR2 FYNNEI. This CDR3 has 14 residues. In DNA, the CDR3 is TGTGCCAGCAGTGAAGACAGCGTCCCTGGGGAGCTGTTTTTT. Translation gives CASSEDSVPGELFF.

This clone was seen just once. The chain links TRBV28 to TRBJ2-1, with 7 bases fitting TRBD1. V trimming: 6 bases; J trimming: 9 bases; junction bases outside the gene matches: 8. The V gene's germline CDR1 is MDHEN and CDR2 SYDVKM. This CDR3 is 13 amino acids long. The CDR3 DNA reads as TGTGCCAGCAGCCCCTTGCCAGGGGGTGAGCAGTTCTTC. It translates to CASSPLPGGEQFF.

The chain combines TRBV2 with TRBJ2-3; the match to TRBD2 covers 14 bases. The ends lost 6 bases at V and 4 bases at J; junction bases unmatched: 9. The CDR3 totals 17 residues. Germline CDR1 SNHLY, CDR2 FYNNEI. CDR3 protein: CASRLRLAGGPSDTQYF. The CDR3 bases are TGTGCCAGCAGACTACGACTAGCGGGAGGGCCTTCAGATACGCAGTATTTT.

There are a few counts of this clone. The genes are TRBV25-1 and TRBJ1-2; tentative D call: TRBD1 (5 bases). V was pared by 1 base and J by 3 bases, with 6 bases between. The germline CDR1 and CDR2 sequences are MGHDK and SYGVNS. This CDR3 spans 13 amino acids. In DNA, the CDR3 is TGTGCCAGCAGTGAATTGGGGCACTATGGCTACACCTTC. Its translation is CASSELGHYGYTF.

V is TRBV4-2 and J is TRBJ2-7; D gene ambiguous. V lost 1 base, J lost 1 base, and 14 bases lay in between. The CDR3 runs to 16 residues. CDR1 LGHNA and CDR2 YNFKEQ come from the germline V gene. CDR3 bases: TGTGCCAGCAGCCAAGTTGGCCAAATTCTTTCCTACGAGCAGTACTTC. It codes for CASSQVGQILSYEQYF.